This section outlines one T cell receptor (beta chain) sequence together with its context. The CDR3 length is 14 residues. With 5 bases clipped from V and 1 base from J, the junction kept 2 bases outside the gene matches. Germline CDR1 is ENHRY and CDR2 is SYGVKD. The data were taken from a study of blood T cell repertoires in COVID-19. The protocol was immunoSEQ multiplex PCR, while the TCRdb copy is restricted to in-frame clones and leaves out a portion. The table records about 500,000 clones, less than 90% of them present only once. This receptor was taken from a woman between 45 and 65 years old with COVID-19, enrolled during active disease. The sequenced sample consisted of peripheral blood. The chain couples TRBV10-3 to TRBJ1-1; the match to TRBD1 covers 9 bases. The DNA for the CDR3 is TGTGCCATCAGTCGGGACAGGGAGAACACTGAAGCTTTCTTT. Translation gives CAISRDRENTEAFF.